This passage covers 19 T cell receptor beta chains from one sample sequenced in a study of T-cell reconstitution after alpha-beta-depleted transplantation in children. The TCRbeta library incorporated unique molecular identifiers. TCRdb recomputed calls from the PCR reads with MiXCR, one row per CDR3 protein. The sample has fewer than 700,000 distinct CDR3 sequences, under 15% seen once. The sample consisted of PBMCs, mostly from graft donor cells, taken 360 days after TCRalphabeta/CD19-depleted stem cell transplant. The receptors originated from a male patient between 5 and 17 years old who had a stem cell transplant for acute myeloid leukemia, so the T cells may come from the graft donor.

This chain joins TRBV7-2 and TRBJ2-7; 12 bases align to TRBD2. The ends lost 4 bases at V and 2 bases at J; junction bases unmatched: 6. CDR1 and CDR2 from the germline V gene are SGHTA and FQGNSA. The CDR3 has 16 amino acids. CDR3 sequence reads: CASSWGLAGGPYEQYF. CDR3 sequence (DNA): TGTGCCAGCAGCTGGGGACTAGCGGGCGGACCCTACGAGCAGTACTTC.

There are a few counts of this clonotype. The rearrangement uses TRBV20-1 and TRBJ2-7; 14 nucleotides match TRBD2. Germline trimming cut 0 bases from V and 0 bases from J; bases unmatched to any gene: 10. The germline CDR1 and CDR2 sequences are DFQATT and SNEGSKA (reference sequence). CDR3 length: 19 amino acids. The CDR3 loop reads CSARDAGLAGVLGSYEQYF. For the CDR3, the DNA is TGCAGTGCTAGAGATGCGGGACTAGCGGGAGTTTTGGGCTCCTACGAGCAGTACTTC.

This clonotype has a count of ten or more. The chain carries TRBV4-1 and TRBJ2-7, with TRBD1 identical over 7 bases. V lost 3 bases and J lost 6; bases outside the gene matches: 5. Germline CDR1 reads MGHRA; CDR2 reads YSYEKL. There are 13 residues in the CDR3. DNA for the CDR3: TGCGCCAGCAGCCAGGAACAGGGGATCGAGCAGTACTTC. Translation gives CASSQEQGIEQYF.

This clonotype was counted at least ten times. This chain uses TRBV12-3 or TRBV12-4 with TRBJ2-7, with 14 bases matching TRBD2. J was trimmed by 12 bases and V by 6 bases; bases with no gene match: 10. This CDR3 is 14 amino acids long. CDR3 residues: CASSPGTSGSQGYF. CDR3 bases: TGTGCCAGCAGCCCCGGGACTAGCGGGAGTCAGGGGTACTTC.

The chain is built from TRBV30 and TRBJ2-7, with 7 bases aligning to TRBD1. The germline V gene has CDR1 GTSNPN and CDR2 SVGIG (reference sequence). The CDR3 covers 13 residues. V dropped 4 bases and J dropped 2; count of bases not matched to a gene: 5. The chain's CDR3 is CAWNIGTAYEQYF. CDR3 DNA: TGTGCCTGGAATATCGGGACAGCCTACGAGCAGTACTTC.

J is TRBJ2-7 and V is TRBV29-1; 11 nucleotides line up with TRBD1. Germline V gene lookup returns CDR1 SQVTM and CDR2 ANQGSEA. Trimming at V came to 2 bases and at J to 1 base, leaving 4 bases not matched to a gene. The CDR3 runs 15 residues. In nucleotides, the CDR3 is TGCAGCGTTGAAAGACGGGACAGGGGGTCCTACGAGCAGTACTTC. Amino acids: CSVERRDRGSYEQYF.

For the CDR3, the DNA is TGTGCCAGCAGCCCATCTCTAGCGGAATACACAGATACGCAGTATTTT. As protein: CASSPSLAEYTDTQYF. The V call is TRBV28, the J call TRBJ2-3, with 7 nucleotides matching TRBD2. Germline CDR1 and CDR2: MDHEN and SYDVKM. The CDR3 runs 16 residues. V dropped 6 bases and J dropped 2; count of bases not matched to a gene: 11.

This clonotype was picked up many times. V usage is TRBV5-1 and J usage is TRBJ2-3, with 10 nucleotides matching TRBD1. Trimming cost V 0 bases and J 7 bases; bases outside gene matches: 5. The germline gives CDR1 SGHRS, CDR2 YFSETQ. The CDR3 has 15 residues. The DNA for the CDR3 is TGCGCCAGCAGCTTGGCCTGGGGACAGGGGAATACGCAGTATTTT. It translates to CASSLAWGQGNTQYF.

This clonotype showed up many times. The chain has TRBV5-1 and TRBJ2-5, with TRBD2 matching over 11 bases. The germline CDR1 and CDR2 sequences are SGHRS and YFSETQ. The V and J ends lost 1 base and 2 bases, in that order; junction bases with no gene match: 4. CDR3 length equals 16 residues. The CDR3 sequence: CASSLSLAGGQETQYF. For the CDR3, the DNA is TGCGCCAGCAGCTTGAGTCTAGCGGGAGGTCAAGAGACCCAGTACTTC.

Concerning this clonotype: This could be a read error, since a much larger clone is one nucleotide away. The chain employs TRBV4-3 and TRBJ2-3; 11 nucleotides align to TRBD2. The CDR3 totals 15 residues. The V segment lost 0 bases and the J segment 5 bases; nucleotides outside the gene matches: 1. In germline, CDR1 is LGHNA, CDR2 YSLEER. CDR3 loop: CASSQELAGEDTQYF. The CDR3 coding sequence is TGCGCCAGCAGCCAAGAACTAGCGGGAGAAGATACGCAGTATTTT.

This clonotype was counted between two and nine times. This chain uses TRBV28 with TRBJ2-5; no clear D gene. Germline CDR1 and CDR2: MDHEN and SYDVKM. This CDR3 has 13 residues. Trimming shortened V by 5 bases and J by 4 bases, and 11 bases separated the two germline ends. CDR3 coding DNA: TGTGCCAGCAGTGCCGGCATGGGAGAGACCCAGTACTTC. It translates to CASSAGMGETQYF.

There are many counts of this clonotype. V is TRBV28 and J is TRBJ2-7; D gene uncertain. Per germline, CDR1 MDHEN and CDR2 SYDVKM. V was cut by 2 bases and J by 3 bases, with 17 bases left in between. This CDR3 is 16 amino acids long. DNA for the CDR3: TGTGCCAGCAGTTTACGCGGTGGTGCCCCCCTCTACGAGCAGTACTTC. The encoded protein is CASSLRGGAPLYEQYF.

This clonotype was seen at least ten times. The V and J genes are TRBV20-1 and TRBJ2-3; 12 bases align to TRBD2. CDR1 is DFQATT and CDR2 is SNEGSKA in the germline V gene (reference sequence). Trimming removed 4 bases from V and 1 base from J; junction bases left unmatched: 3. The CDR3 consists of 15 residues. The CDR3 DNA sequence: TGCAGTGCTACAAGGACTAGCGGGGGCACAGATACGCAGTATTTT. As protein: CSATRTSGGTDTQYF.

This sequence joins TRBV30 and TRBJ2-7; no firm D call. In germline, CDR1 is GTSNPN, CDR2 SVGIG (reference sequence). This CDR3 spans 15 amino acids. V shed 1 base and J shed 1 base, with 14 bases lying between them. CDR3 sequence (DNA): TGTGCCTGGAGTGCTCCCAGGCTAAGGTCCTACGAGCAGTACTTC. Residues: CAWSAPRLRSYEQYF. Full variable domain (rest looked up from reference TRBV30 and TRBJ2-7): SQTIHQWPATLVQPVGSPLSLECTVEGTSNPNLYWYRQAAGRGLQLLFYSVGIGQISSEVPQNLSASRPQDRQFILSSKKLLLSDSGFYLCAWSAPRLRSYEQYFGPGTRLTVT.

This clonotype was seen ten or more times. The chain is built from TRBV28 and TRBJ2-2; D might be TRBD1 (5 bases). This CDR3 is built from 15 residues. Germline values: CDR1 MDHEN, CDR2 SYDVKM. Trimming cost V 1 base and J 4 bases, with 10 bases left between them. CDR3 nucleotides: TGTGCCAGCAGTTTATTCCCAGGGCTCACCGGGGAGCTGTTTTTT. Amino acids: CASSLFPGLTGELFF.

This clonotype was detected a few times. This chain joins TRBV5-1 and TRBJ1-1, with D uncertain. The CDR3 extends over 16 amino acids. The germline V gene encodes CDR1 SGHRS and CDR2 YFSETQ. Trimming removed 0 bases at V and 2 bases at J, with 14 bases between. CDR3 region: CASSLDIKGLNTEAFF. The CDR3, as DNA: TGCGCCAGCAGCTTGGATATTAAGGGCTTAAACACTGAAGCTTTCTTT.

The rearrangement joins TRBV20-1 to TRBJ2-7; 10 bases agree with TRBD2. CDR1 is DFQATT, CDR2 SNEGSKA, per germline (reference sequence). This CDR3 is built from 14 residues. The V gene end was trimmed by 3 bases and the J gene end by 4 bases; junction bases not matched to a gene: 6. This chain's CDR3 is CSASWASGSYEQYF. The CDR3 DNA reads as TGCAGTGCTAGTTGGGCTAGCGGGAGTTACGAGCAGTACTTC.

V is TRBV10-3 and J is TRBJ2-5; 9 nucleotides agree with TRBD2. The germline V gene encodes CDR1 ENHRY and CDR2 SYGVKD. The V segment lost 0 bases and the J segment 0 bases; nucleotides outside the gene matches: 11. The CDR3 covers 19 residues. The CDR3 here is CAISESEAGGAGYQETQYF. The DNA for the CDR3 is TGTGCCATCAGTGAGTCAGAAGCGGGGGGCGCGGGATACCAAGAGACCCAGTACTTC.

The genes are TRBV20-1 and TRBJ2-7; 8 bases line up with TRBD1. The V and J ends lost 4 bases and 5 bases, in that order; junction bases with no gene match: 13. The CDR3 has 15 residues. Germline V gene sequence: CDR1 DFQATT, CDR2 SNEGSKA (reference sequence). CDR3 amino acids: CSATQARTGPDEQYF. As DNA, the CDR3 is TGCAGTGCTACCCAGGCCCGGACAGGGCCCGACGAGCAGTACTTC.